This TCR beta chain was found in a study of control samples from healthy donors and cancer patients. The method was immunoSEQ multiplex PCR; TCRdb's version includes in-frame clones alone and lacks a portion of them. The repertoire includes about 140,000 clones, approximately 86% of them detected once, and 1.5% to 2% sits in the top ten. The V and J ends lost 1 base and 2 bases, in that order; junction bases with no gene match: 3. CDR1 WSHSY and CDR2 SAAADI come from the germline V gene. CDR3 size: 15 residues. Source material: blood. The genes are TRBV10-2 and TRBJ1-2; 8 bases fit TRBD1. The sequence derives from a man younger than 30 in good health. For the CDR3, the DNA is TGCGCCAGCAGTGAGTTTAGGACAGGGAACTATGGCTACACCTTC. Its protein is CASSEFRTGNYGYTF.